Below, one T cell receptor (beta chain) is given with its context. Its antigen is currently unknown. This specimen belongs to a study of T cell responses to AZD1222 COVID-19 vaccine. General study results and limits: The donor cohort was predominantly white British with a female majority, and clonal diversity may have been underestimated. Baseline seropositives among AZD1222 recipients totaled only 5 to 7. Spike-specific TCRs gained breadth and depth after people received two AZD1222 doses.

Unmatched junction bases numbered 8, after V lost 5 bases and J lost 4 bases. CDR3 size: 17 residues. In germline, CDR1 is SEHNR, CDR2 FQNEAQ (reference sequence). Using immunoSEQ multiplex PCR, the repertoire was profiled, and TCRdb retains in-frame clones only, with some absent. The table shows some 89,000 clones, with more than 75% occurring only once. The gene calls are TRBV7-9 and TRBJ2-3; 14 bases are shared with TRBD2. The TCR sequence derives from an adult in good health. Specimen: peripheral blood, collected on day 0 of MenACWY control vaccination. The CDR3 spells CASSPRGGLAGADTQYF. The CDR3 DNA reads TGTGCCAGCAGCCCCAGGGGGGGACTAGCGGGGGCAGATACGCAGTATTTT. Looking up the rest from reference TRBV7-9 and TRBJ2-3 gives the full variable domain: DTGVSQNPRHKITKRGQNVTFRCDPISEHNRLYWYRQTLGQGPEFLTYFQNEAQLEKSRLLSDRFSAERPKGSFSTLEIQRTEQGDSAMYLCASSPRGGLAGADTQYFGPGTRLTVL.